These 3 T cell receptor beta chains originate from one sample sequenced in a study of blood T cells in healthy people across ages. A J-beta primer mix and a sample-barcoded 5' primer were used in a second PCR of roughly 6 to 11 cycles. TCRdb reprocessed the 5' RACE reads with MiXCR, giving one entry per CDR3 protein. Among 900,000 to 950,000 distinct CDR3 sequences listed, about 29% were seen once. These data were likewise used in another study, on T cells of mothers and their children.

The sample consisted of blood. These receptors all stem from a woman aged 40 to 50 in good health.

This clonotype was detected ten times or more. This chain connects TRBV5-1 to TRBJ2-7; D not resolved. The CDR3 totals 14 residues. Germline V gene lookup returns CDR1 SGHRS and CDR2 YFSETQ. The V and J ends lost 6 bases and 0 bases respectively, with 13 bases between them. The CDR3 sequence is CASKLSPSSYEQYF. The DNA of the CDR3 is TGCGCCAGCAAACTTTCCCCAAGCTCCTACGAGCAGTACTTC.

The J gene is TRBJ1-1, the V gene TRBV14; 7 nucleotides align to TRBD1. V lost 4 bases and J lost 3; bases outside the gene matches: 5. CDR3 length equals 14 residues. Germline values: CDR1 SGHDN, CDR2 FVKESK. The CDR3 DNA sequence: TGTGCCAGCAGCCGCTTTACAGGGGACACTGAAGCTTTCTTT. Amino acid sequence: CASSRFTGDTEAFF. The full variable domain, its missing parts supplied by reference TRBV14 and TRBJ1-1, is EAGVTQFPSHSVIEKGQTVTLRCDPISGHDNLYWYRRVMGKEIKFLLHFVKESKQDESGMPNNRFLAERTGGTYSTLKVQPAELEDSGVYFCASSRFTGDTEAFFGQGTRLTVV.

This clonotype appeared a few times. The rearrangement links TRBV12-3 or TRBV12-4 to TRBJ2-6; TRBD2 aligns across 8 bases. The CDR3 is 16 amino acids. The J segment lost 4 bases and the V segment lost 6 bases, leaving 8 bases of the junction unmatched. This CDR3 is CASRLAVASGANVLTF. Written as DNA, the CDR3 is TGTGCCAGCAGACTAGCGGTGGCGTCAGGGGCCAACGTCCTGACTTTC.